A single T cell receptor (beta chain) is shown here with its context. Its target is not known. This record comes from a study of T cell responses to AZD1222 COVID-19 vaccine. CDR3 length: 12 residues. V was cut by 5 bases and J by 7 bases, with 9 bases left in between. Germline CDR1 and CDR2: SEHNR and FQNEAQ (reference sequence). Repertoires were generated with immunoSEQ multiplex PCR, while TCRdb's copy carries only in-frame clones and drops some. The sample lists about 150,000 clones, around 87% occurring once. General study results and limits: Only after the peak T cell response were repertoires sampled. Seropositive at baseline were only 5 to 7 AZD1222 recipients.

The sample here was peripheral blood, taken 28 days after the second AZD1222 dose. The TCR originated in an adult who received the AZD1222 COVID-19 vaccine. The chain links TRBV7-9 to TRBJ2-1; D remains ambiguous. The CDR3 nucleotides are TGTGCCAGCAGCAAGATTGAGAATGAGCAGTTCTTC. Its protein is CASSKIENEQFF.